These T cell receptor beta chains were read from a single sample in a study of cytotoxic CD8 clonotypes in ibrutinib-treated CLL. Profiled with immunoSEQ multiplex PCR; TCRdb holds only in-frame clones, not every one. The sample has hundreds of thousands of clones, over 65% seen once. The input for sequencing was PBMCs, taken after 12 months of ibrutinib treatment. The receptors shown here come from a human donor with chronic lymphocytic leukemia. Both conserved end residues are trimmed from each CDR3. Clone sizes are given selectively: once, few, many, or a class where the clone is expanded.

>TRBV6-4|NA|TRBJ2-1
ASSDSGTILF
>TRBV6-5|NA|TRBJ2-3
ASTKTGRADTQY
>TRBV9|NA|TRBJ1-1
ASSVELDGVTEAF
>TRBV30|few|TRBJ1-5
AWSGGAQPQH
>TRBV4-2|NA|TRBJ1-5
ASSQDRRGPESNQPQH
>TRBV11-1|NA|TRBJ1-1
ASSLNRATEAF
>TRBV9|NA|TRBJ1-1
ASSVEGGTEAF
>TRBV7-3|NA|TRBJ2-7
ASRQPGQTYEQY
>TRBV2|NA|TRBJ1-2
ASNQGGGYGYT
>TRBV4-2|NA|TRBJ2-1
ASSQDSGRGIHNEQF
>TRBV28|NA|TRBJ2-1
ASSINNEQF
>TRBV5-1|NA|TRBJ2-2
ASSLSTANTGELF
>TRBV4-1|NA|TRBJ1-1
ASSHTENTEAF
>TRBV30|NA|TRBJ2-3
ASRGAGGTDTQY